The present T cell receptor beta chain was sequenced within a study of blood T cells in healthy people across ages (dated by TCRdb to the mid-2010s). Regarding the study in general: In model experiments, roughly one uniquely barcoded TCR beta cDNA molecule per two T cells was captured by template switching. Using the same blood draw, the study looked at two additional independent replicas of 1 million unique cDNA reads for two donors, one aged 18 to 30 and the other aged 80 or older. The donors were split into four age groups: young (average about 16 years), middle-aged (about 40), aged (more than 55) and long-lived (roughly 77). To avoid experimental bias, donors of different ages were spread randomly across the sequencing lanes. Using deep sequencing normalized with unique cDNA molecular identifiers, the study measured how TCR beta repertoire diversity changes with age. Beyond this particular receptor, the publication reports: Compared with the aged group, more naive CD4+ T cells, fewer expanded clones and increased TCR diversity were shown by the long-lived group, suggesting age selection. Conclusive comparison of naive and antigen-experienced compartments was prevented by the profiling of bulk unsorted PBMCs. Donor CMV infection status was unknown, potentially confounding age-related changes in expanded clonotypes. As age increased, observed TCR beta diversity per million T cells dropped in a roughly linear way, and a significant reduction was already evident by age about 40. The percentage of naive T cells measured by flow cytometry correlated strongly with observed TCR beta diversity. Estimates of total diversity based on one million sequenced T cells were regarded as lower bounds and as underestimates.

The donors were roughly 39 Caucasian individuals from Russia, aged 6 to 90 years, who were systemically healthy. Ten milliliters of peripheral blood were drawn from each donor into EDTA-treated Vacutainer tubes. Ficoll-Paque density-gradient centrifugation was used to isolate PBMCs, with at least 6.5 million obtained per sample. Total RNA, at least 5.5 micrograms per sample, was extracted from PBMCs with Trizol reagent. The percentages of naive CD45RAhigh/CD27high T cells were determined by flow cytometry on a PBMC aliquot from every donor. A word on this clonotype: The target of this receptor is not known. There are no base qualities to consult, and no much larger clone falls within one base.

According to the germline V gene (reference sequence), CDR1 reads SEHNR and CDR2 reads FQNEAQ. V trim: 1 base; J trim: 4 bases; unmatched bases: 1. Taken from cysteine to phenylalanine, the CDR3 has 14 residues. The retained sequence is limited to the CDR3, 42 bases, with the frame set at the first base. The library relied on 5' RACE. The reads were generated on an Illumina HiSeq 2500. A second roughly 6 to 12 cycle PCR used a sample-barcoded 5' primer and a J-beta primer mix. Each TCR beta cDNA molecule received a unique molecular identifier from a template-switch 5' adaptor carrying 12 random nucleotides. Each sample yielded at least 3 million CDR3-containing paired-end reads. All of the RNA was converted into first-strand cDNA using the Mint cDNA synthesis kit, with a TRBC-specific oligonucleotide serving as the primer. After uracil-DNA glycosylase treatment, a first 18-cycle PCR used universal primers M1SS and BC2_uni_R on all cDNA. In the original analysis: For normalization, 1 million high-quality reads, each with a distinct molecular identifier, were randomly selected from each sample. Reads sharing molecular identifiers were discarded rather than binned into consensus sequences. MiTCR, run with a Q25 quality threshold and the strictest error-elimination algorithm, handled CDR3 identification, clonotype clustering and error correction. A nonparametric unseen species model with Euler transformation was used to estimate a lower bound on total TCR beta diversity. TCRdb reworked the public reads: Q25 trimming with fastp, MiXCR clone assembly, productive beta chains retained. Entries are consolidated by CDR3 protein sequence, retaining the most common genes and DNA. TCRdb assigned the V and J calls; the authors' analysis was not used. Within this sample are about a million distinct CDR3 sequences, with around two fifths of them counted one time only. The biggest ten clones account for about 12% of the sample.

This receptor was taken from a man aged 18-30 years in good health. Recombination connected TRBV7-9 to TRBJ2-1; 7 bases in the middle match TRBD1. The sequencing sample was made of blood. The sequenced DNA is TGTGCCAGCAGCTTAGAGGACAGGTACAATGAGCAGTTCTTC. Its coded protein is CASSLEDRYNEQFF. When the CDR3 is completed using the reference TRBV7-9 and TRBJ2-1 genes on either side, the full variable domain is DTGVSQNPRHKITKRGQNVTFRCDPISEHNRLYWYRQTLGQGPEFLTYFQNEAQLEKSRLLSDRFSAERPKGSFSTLEIQRTEQGDSAMYLCASSLEDRYNEQFFGPGTRLTVL.